This T cell receptor beta chain was sequenced during a study of blood T cell repertoires in COVID-19 (dated by TCRdb to 2018 to 2021). With regard to the full study: The collaborator samples originated in the United States, Italy and Spain and spanned the acute and convalescent phases of COVID-19. A de-identified subject ID, COVID-19 status, age in years and sex were almost always included in the sample metadata. Samples came from the ongoing ImmuneRACE study (first 160 participants) plus 1,254 subjects from 6 global collaborators. Where available, HLA class I and class II types were taken from metadata supplied by the sample provider and were not determined by assay-based typing. A freely available public database, intended as a resource for researchers studying the immune response to SARS-CoV-2, is where the repertoires were released. Deeply sampled blood TCRbeta repertoires from subjects exposed to, actively infected with, or recovered from COVID-19 were included in the dataset. The material from the prospective study consisted of cDNA or gDNA derived from T cells, B-cell-depleted T cells, or PBMCs.

Overall study outcomes, separate from this receptor: Clinical and demographic metadata were provided uncurated, with the amount varying by source and participant.

The CDR3, from cysteine to phenylalanine, totals 17 residues. The sequence is cut down to CDR3 DNA, 51 bases in frame from base 1. Taken from the germline V gene, the CDR1 and CDR2 loops are MDHEN and SYDVKM. V is cut back by 3 bases and J by 1 base, with 12 bases in the junction unmatched. Details on this clone: There is no known antigen for this receptor. Nothing much larger sits one base from this clone, and base qualities are not available.

Collaborating institutions collected whole blood in K2EDTA tubes following their own protocols. For TCRbeta analysis, collaborators shipped samples as frozen whole blood, isolated PBMCs, or DNA extracted from either of those sample types. TCRbeta CDR3 regions were amplified from genomic DNA using the immunoSEQ Assay, a bias-controlled multiplex PCR. Per the authors' processing: Nucleated cell counts per sample were estimated from amplification of reference gene primers within the assay. To quantify the absolute abundance of each unique TCRbeta CDR3 rearrangement, sequence reads were collapsed and filtered. For each sample, productive Simpson clonality was calculated as the square root of Simpson's diversity index across productive rearrangements. TCRdb stores this immuneACCESS table with in-frame sequences only. Part of the clones is absent; in the studies checked, under half of the shortfall reflects unresolved V genes, and no reason is known for the rest. V, J and clone size derive from that table, while D and trimming were established from the DNA sequence. Counted in this sample were more than 85,000 clones; around three quarters of them appeared once. The top ten hold around 4.2% of the sample.

This TCR was sampled from a human donor in a cohort sampled during active or convalescent COVID-19. This chain joins TRBV28 to TRBJ2-7; the central 7 bases match TRBD2. Sequenced material: peripheral blood. DNA sequence: TGTGCCAGCAGTTTCCCTCTCGGTCAGGGACTATCCTACGAGCAGTACTTC. Translated, this is CASSFPLGQGLSYEQYF.